This T cell receptor (beta chain) originates from a study of Tregs in tolerant kidney transplant recipients. Regarding the study as a whole: Expanding Tregs on activated donor B cells appeared to best identify donor-specific TCRbeta clones.

Related graft donors supplied nonmyeloablative bone marrow transplants, and mixed chimerism was transient. Unstimulated Tregs (CD4+CD25+CD127-) and CD4+CD25- non-Tregs were sorted from PBMCs. The protocol was immunoSEQ multiplex PCR, while the TCRdb copy is restricted to in-frame clones and leaves out a portion. The profile shows around 64,000 clones, roughly 86% of them singletons. Notes on this clone: Its antigen is as yet unknown.

CDR1 is SGHTA, CDR2 FQGNSA, per germline. V shed 4 bases and J 2 bases; nucleotides not matched to a gene: 2. This CDR3 has 14 residues. Sequences were derived from CD4+ T cells from blood (PBMCs), sampled 6 months after the transplant. The receptor was derived from a human patient who received a combined kidney and bone marrow transplant. The T cells may partly be graft donor cells. The rearrangement links TRBV7-2 to TRBJ2-4, with TRBD2 matching over 7 bases. CDR3: CASSSGGSKNIQYF. In DNA, the CDR3 is TGTGCCAGCAGCTCGGGAGGATCCAAAAACATTCAGTACTTC.